The rows below give T cell receptor beta chains drawn from one sample of a study of neurological immune-mediated disorders. TCRdb independently ran MiXCR on the 5' RACE reads; one entry per CDR3 protein. The table lists just over 95,000 distinct CDR3 sequences, 3.5% to 4% of them singletons. The sequenced sample consisted of PBMCs. These receptor sequences come from a woman under 30 with multiple sclerosis. The CDR3 runs from the conserved cysteine through the conserved F or W. Fields, in order: D gene, clone size, J gene, V gene, CDR3 DNA, CDR3 protein. D genes are given only for firm matches. Size is stated for part of the rows, as once, few or many counts, or as a class when the clone is expanded.

>.|many|TRBJ2-3|TRBV7-8
TGTGCCAGCAGCGCCCGACGGCCGGTGGATACGCAGTATTTT
CASSARRPVDTQYF
>.|many|TRBJ1-1|TRBV29-1
TGCAGCGTTGAAAGGGTTGCTGAAGCTTTCTTT
CSVERVAEAFF
>.|many|TRBJ2-5|TRBV12-3/TRBV12-4
TGTGCCAGCAGTCCTGGACAGCTCGCCCAGTACTTC
CASSPGQLAQYF
>TRBD2|many|TRBJ2-2|TRBV12-3/TRBV12-4
TGTGCCAGCAGTCCGCGCGGGGGGGCGGGCACCGGGGAGCTGTTTTTT
CASSPRGGAGTGELFF
>.|.|TRBJ2-6|TRBV3-1
TGTGCCAGTAGCCTACGGAGCGGTACTGGGACCAACGTCCTGACTTTC
CASSLRSGTGTNVLTF
>TRBD2|few|TRBJ2-1|TRBV2
TGTGCCAGCAGTGAGATGTTCGGGACTAGCCACAATGAGCAGTTCTTC
CASSEMFGTSHNEQFF
>TRBD1|many|TRBJ2-2|TRBV3-1
TGTGCCAGCAGCCAACAGGGGGTTGGGGAGCTGTTTTTT
CASSQQGVGELFF
>.|few|TRBJ2-5|TRBV28
TGTGCCAGCAGTTTGGGGGCAGGAGAGGGGACCCAGTACTTC
CASSLGAGEGTQYF
>.|few|TRBJ2-1|TRBV5-1
TGCGCCAGCAGCCCGAACCTCAGGGGCCCCTACAATGAGCAGTTCTTC
CASSPNLRGPYNEQFF
>.|many|TRBJ1-2|TRBV15
TGTGCCACCAGCAGAGTTCCGCTTGCTAACTATGGCTACACCTTC
CATSRVPLANYGYTF
>TRBD1|many|TRBJ1-1|TRBV5-1
TGCGCCAGCAAAGACAGGGGCCAAATGAACACTGAAGCTTTCTTT
CASKDRGQMNTEAFF
>TRBD2|.|TRBJ2-5|TRBV7-2
TGTGCCAGCAGCTTAAGAGCGGGAGGACTTCAAGAGACCCAGTACTTC
CASSLRAGGLQETQYF
>.|.|TRBJ2-2|TRBV10-3
TGTGCCATCAGTGAGCAAACCCAGTACACCGGGGAGCTGTTTTTT
CAISEQTQYTGELFF
>TRBD1|many|TRBJ1-2|TRBV5-6
TGTGCCAGCAGTCACGGGACAGGGTATGGCTACACCTTC
CASSHGTGYGYTF
>.|.|TRBJ2-5|TRBV25-1
TGTGCCAGCAGTGCACAGGGTCGGGAGACCCAGTACTTC
CASSAQGRETQYF
>.|many|TRBJ2-7|TRBV5-1
TGCGCCAGCAGCGGAGGGGACAGCTGGGGTTACGAGCAGTACTTC
CASSGGDSWGYEQYF
>.|many|TRBJ1-1|TRBV10-3
TGTGCCATCAGAAGAAACGAGGAGAACACTGAAGCTTTCTTT
CAIRRNEENTEAFF
>.|many|TRBJ2-5|TRBV6-2/TRBV6-3
TGTGCCAGCAGTTACAGGGTAACCGAGACCCAGTACTTC
CASSYRVTETQYF